The subject of this entry is one T cell receptor (beta chain). What it binds is unknown. The sample is drawn from a study of response to subunit inactivated influenza vaccine. Findings of the study overall: Researchers suggested that each seasonal influenza vaccination recruits few new T cells.

V lost 4 bases and J 13 bases, leaving 8 bases between the germline ends. CDR3 length equals 11 residues. Per the germline V gene, CDR1 is SEHNR and CDR2 is FQNEAQ (reference sequence). TCRdb used MiXCR to reprocess the RT-PCR reads, holding one entry per CDR3 protein. The table lists a few hundred thousand distinct CDR3 sequences, around 15% of them singletons. The genes are TRBV7-9 and TRBJ1-6; a weak D match, TRBD1 (5 bases). This TCR derives from a man in his forties or fifties who received an inactivated influenza vaccine. This sample comprised PBMCs from blood, obtained less than 13 days after vaccination. DNA of the CDR3: TGTGCCAGCAGCTCCGGGGACCCCCTCCACTTT. Encoded protein: CASSSGDPLHF.